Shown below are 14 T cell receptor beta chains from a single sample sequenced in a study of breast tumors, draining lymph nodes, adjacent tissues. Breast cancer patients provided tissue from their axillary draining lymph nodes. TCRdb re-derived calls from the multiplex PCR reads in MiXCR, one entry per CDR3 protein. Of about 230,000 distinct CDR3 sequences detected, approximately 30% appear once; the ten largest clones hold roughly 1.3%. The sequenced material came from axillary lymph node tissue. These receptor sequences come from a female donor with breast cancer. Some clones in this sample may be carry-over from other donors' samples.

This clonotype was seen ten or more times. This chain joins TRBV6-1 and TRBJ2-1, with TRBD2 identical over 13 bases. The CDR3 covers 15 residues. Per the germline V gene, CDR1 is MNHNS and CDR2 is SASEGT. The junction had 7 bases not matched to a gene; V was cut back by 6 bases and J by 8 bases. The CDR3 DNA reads TGTGCCAGCAGCCTCGGACTAGCGGGAGTCTATGAGCAGTTCTTC. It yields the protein CASSLGLAGVYEQFF.

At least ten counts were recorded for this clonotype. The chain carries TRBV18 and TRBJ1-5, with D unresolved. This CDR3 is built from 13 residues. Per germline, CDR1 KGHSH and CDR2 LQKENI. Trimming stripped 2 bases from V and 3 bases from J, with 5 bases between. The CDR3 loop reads CASSPGVNQPQHF. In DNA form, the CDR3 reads TGTGCCAGCTCACCAGGGGTCAATCAGCCCCAGCATTTT.

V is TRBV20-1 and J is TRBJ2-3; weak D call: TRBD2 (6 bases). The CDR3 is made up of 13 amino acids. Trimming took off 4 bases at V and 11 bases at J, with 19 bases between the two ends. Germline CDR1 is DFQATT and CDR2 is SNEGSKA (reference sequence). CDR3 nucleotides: TGCAGTGCTATGGGGGACTTGGGCAATGAGCAGTATTTT. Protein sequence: CSAMGDLGNEQYF.

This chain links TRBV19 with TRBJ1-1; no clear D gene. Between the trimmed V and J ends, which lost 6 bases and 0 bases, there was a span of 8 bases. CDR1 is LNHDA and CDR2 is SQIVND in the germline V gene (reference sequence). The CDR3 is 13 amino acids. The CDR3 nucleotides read TGTGCCAGTAGGATATTTCTGAACACTGAAGCTTTCTTT. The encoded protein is CASRIFLNTEAFF.

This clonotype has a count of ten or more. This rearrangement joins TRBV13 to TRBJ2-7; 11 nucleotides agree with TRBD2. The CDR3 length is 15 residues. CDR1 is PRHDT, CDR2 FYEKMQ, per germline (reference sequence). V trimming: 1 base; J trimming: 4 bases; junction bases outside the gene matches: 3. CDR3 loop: CASSLVTSGGYEQYF. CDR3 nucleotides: TGTGCCAGCAGCTTAGTCACTAGCGGGGGATACGAGCAGTACTTC.

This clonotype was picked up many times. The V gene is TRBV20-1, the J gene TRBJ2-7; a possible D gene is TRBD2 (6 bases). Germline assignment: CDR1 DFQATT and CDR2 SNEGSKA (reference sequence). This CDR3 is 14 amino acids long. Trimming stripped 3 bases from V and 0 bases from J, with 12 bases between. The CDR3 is CSARGGRSSYEQYF. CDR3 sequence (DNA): TGCAGTGCTAGGGGGGGAAGGAGCTCCTACGAGCAGTACTTC.

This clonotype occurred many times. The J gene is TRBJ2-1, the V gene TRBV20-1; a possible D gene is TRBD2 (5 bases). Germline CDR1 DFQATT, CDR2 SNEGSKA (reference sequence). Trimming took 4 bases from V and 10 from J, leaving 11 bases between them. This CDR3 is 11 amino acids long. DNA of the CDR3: TGCAGTGCTAAGGAACTAGAGGAGCAGTTCTTC. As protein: CSAKELEEQFF.

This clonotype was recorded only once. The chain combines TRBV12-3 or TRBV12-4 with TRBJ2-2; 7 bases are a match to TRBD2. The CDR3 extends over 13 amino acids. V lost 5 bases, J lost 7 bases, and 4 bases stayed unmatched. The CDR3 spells CASSRGVGGELFF. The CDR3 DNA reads TGTGCCAGCAGTCGGGGGGTAGGCGGGGAGCTGTTTTTT.

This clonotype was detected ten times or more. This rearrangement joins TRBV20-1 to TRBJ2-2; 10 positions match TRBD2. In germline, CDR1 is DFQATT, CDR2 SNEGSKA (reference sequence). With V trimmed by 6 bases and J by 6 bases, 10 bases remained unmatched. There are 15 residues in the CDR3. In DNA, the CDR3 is TGCAGTGCCAACCTAGCGGGAGTTTCTTCCGGGGAGCTGTTTTTT. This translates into CSANLAGVSSGELFF.

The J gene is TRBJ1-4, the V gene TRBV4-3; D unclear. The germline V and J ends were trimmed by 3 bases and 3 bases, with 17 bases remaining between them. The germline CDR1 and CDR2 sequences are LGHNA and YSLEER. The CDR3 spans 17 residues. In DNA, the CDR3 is TGCGCCAGCAGCCACGTCGGACTAGGTGGGGCTAATGAAAAACTGTTTTTT. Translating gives CASSHVGLGGANEKLFF.

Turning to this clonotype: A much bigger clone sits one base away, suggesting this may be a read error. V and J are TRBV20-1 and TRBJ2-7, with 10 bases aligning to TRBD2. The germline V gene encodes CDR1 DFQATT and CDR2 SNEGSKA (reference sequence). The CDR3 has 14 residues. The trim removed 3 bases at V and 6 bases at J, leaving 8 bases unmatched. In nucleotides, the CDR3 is TGCAGTGCTAGGGGGAGCGGGAGGGTCTCCGAGCAGTACTTC. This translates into CSARGSGRVSEQYF.

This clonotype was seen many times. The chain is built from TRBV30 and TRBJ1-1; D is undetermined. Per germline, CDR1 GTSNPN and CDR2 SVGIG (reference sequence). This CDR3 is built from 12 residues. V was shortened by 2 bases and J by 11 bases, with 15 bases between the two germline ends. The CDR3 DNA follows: TGTGCCTGGAGTAAAGGGCCAGGCCGGGCTTTCTTT. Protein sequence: CAWSKGPGRAFF.

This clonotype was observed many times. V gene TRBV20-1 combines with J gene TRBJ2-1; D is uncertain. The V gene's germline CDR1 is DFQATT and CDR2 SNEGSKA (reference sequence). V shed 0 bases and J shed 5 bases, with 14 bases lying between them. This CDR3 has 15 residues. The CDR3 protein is CSARDPRLIDNEQFF. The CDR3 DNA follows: TGCAGTGCTAGAGATCCCCGGCTGATAGACAATGAGCAGTTCTTC.

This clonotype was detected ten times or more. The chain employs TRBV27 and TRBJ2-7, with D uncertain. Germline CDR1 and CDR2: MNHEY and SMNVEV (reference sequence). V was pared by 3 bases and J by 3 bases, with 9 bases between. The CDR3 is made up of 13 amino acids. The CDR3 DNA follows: TGTGCCAGCAGTTTCTACAATGGCTACGAGCAGTACTTC. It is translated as CASSFYNGYEQYF.